This paragraph covers one T cell receptor beta chain sequence. Produced via immunoSEQ multiplex PCR; TCRdb's table is partial and in-frame only. The sample holds a few hundred thousand clones, over 75% seen once. The data stem from a study of blood T cell repertoires in COVID-19. The germline CDR1 and CDR2 sequences are MNHNY and SVGAGI (reference sequence). Trimming removed 5 bases at V and 1 base at J, with 14 bases between. The CDR3 is 15 residues long. Sequencing was carried out using PBMCs or T cells enriched from blood (not recorded which). The TCR was taken from a woman younger than 35 who had recovered from COVID-19. The V and J genes are TRBV6-6 and TRBJ1-2; perhaps TRBD1 as D (6 bases). CDR3 DNA sequence: TGTGCCAGCAGTCTTCCGCAGGGGCGTAACTATGGCTACACCTTC. It translates to CASSLPQGRNYGYTF.